This TCR beta chain was captured in a study of identical twins. The CDR3 consists of 14 residues. V was shortened by 2 bases and J by 6 bases, with 13 bases between the two germline ends. Germline V gene data show CDR1 as MNHNS and CDR2 as SASEGT. In this sample, this clonotype turned up a few times. Its antigen is undetermined. With no exceptions, donors were healthy Caucasians. Unique molecular identifiers were present on the cDNA, and a universal primer site came from template switching. TCRdb re-derived calls from the 5' RACE reads in MiXCR, one entry per CDR3 protein. The sample contains about 260,000 distinct CDR3 sequences, about 7% of which appear only once. Overall study findings and caveats: Without tracking the same donors, conclusions rested on cross-sectional statistical analysis. Recombination models fit unrelated individuals' TCR alpha sharing but underestimated twins'.

These same records also appear under a second study, on yellow fever vaccine responses in identical twins.

The TCR sequence derives from a woman aged 18-29 years in good health. The chain joins TRBV6-1 to TRBJ2-5; TRBD1 might be the D (7 bases). What was sequenced was memory (CD45RO+) T cells sorted from blood. CDR3 residues: CASSEMEGAKTQYF. CDR3 DNA: TGTGCCAGCAGTGAAATGGAGGGGGCGAAGACCCAGTACTTC.